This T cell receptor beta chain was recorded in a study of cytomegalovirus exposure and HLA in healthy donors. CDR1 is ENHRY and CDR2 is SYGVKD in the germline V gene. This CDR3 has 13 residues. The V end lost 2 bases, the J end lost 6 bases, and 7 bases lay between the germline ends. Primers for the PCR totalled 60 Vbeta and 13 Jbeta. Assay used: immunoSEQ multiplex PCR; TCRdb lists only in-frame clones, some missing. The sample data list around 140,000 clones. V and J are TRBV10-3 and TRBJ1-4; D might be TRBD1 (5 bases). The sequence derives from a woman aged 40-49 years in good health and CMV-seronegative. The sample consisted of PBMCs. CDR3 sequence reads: CAISEAGDEKLFF. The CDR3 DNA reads TGTGCCATCAGTGAGGCGGGGGATGAAAAACTGTTTTTT.